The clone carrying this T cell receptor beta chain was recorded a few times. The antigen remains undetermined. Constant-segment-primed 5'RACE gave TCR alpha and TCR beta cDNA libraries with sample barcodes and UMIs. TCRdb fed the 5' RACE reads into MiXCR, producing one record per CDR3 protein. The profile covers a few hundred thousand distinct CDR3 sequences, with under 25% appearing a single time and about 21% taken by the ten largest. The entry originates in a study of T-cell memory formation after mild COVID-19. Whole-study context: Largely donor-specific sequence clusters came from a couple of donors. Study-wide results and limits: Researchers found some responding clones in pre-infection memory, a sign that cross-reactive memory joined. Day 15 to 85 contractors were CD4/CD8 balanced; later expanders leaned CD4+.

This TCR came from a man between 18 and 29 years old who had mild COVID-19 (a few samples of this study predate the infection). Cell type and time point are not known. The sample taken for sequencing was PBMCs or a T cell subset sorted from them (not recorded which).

As DNA, the CDR3 is TGTGCCAGCAGTCCCGGGGGGGGTTTGGAGCATTTT. Translating it yields CASSPGGGLEHF. This chain connects TRBV12-3 or TRBV12-4 to TRBJ1-5; weak D call: TRBD1 (5 bases). The V end was cut by 5 bases, the J end by 14 bases, with 16 bases between. The CDR3 length is 12 residues.